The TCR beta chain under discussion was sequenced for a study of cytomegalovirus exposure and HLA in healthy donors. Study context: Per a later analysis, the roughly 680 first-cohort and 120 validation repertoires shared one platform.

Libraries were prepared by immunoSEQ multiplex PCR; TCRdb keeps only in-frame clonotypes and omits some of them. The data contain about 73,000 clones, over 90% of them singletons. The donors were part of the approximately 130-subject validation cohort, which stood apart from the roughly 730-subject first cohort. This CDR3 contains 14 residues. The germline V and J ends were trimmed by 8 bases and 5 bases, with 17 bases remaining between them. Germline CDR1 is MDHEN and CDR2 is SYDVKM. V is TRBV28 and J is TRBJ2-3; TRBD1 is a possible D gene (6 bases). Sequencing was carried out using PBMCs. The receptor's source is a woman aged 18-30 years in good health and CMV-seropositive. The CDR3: CASGGGAGGDTQYF. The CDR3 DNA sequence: TGTGCCAGCGGTGGGGGCGCCGGAGGAGATACGCAGTATTTT.